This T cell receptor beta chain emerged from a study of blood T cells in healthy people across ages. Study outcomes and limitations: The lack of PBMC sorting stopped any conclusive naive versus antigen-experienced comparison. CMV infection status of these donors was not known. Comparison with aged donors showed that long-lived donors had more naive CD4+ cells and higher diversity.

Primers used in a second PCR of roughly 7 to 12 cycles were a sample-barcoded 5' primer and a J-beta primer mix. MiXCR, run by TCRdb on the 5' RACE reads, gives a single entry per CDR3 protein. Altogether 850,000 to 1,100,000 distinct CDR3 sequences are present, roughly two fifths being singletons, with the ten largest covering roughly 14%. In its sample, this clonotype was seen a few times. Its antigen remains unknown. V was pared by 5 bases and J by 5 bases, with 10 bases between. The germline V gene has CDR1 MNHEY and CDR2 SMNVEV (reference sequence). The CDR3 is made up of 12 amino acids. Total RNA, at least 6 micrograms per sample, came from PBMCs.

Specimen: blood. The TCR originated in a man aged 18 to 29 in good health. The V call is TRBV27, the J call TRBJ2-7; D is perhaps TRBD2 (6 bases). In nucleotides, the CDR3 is TGTGCCAGCAGTCAGAGACTAGACGAGCAGTACTTC. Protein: CASSQRLDEQYF.